This TCR beta chain was captured by sequencing in a study of shared clonotypes between healthy human individuals. Study at large: Donors had three CD4 naive, three CD4 memory, two CD8 naive and one CD8 memory plate apiece.

Method: immunoSEQ multiplex PCR; TCRdb's copy keeps in-frame clones and lacks some. The sample lists 2 million to 2.5 million clones; 85% to 95% were seen once. A word on this clone: Its antigen is not identified.

This CDR3 spans 15 amino acids. CDR1 is SGHTA, CDR2 FQGTGA, per germline. V dropped 5 bases and J dropped 3 bases, with 13 bases sitting between them. Whole-study results and caveats: Naive subsets, compared against memory subsets, generally had larger estimated richness values. Non-shared clonotypes showed lower generation probabilities than clonotypes common to all four donors.

Investigators divided CD4+ cells into CD45RA+ naive and CD45RA-negative memory subsets. Material for sequencing was naive CD4+ T cells from PBMCs. Regarding subset: CD45RA+ positively selected. The sequence was obtained from a man younger than 35 in good health. Some clones in this sample may be carry-over from other donors' samples. The chain joins TRBV7-3 to TRBJ2-2; TRBD1 is a possible D gene (6 bases). In DNA, the CDR3 is TGTGCCAGCAGCGTCTCACAGGGTCACACCGGGGAGCTGTTTTTT. It is translated as CASSVSQGHTGELFF.